Below, one T cell receptor (beta chain) is given with its context. The data originate from a study of blood T cell repertoires in COVID-19. The germline V gene encodes CDR1 MNHNS and CDR2 SASEGT. The CDR3 totals 15 residues. The V and J ends lost 3 bases and 4 bases respectively, with 12 bases between them. Produced via immunoSEQ multiplex PCR; TCRdb's table is partial and in-frame only. The sample includes about 220,000 clones, more than 80% of them seen just once. The chain couples TRBV6-1 to TRBJ1-4; a weak D match, TRBD1 (6 bases). This receptor was obtained from a woman aged 18-29 years in a cohort exposed to, infected with or recovered from COVID-19 (not recorded which). Material for sequencing was PBMCs or T cells enriched from blood (not recorded which). CDR3 sequence (DNA): TGTGCCAGCAGTGACAGGGCAGGGGTTAATGAAAAACTGTTTTTT. It yields the protein CASSDRAGVNEKLFF.